This TCR beta chain originates from a study of graft-versus-host responses after intestinal transplantation. A few counts support this clone. Once graft tissue had been processed, intraepithelial and lamina propria lymphocytes were released. The CDR3 totals 13 residues. Germline V gives CDR1 SGHDN, CDR2 FVKESK. V was clipped by 6 bases and J by 4 bases, with 10 bases between them. The repertoire was sequenced with immunoSEQ multiplex PCR; TCRdb's copy has only in-frame clones and lacks some. The sample includes some 66,000 clones, about nine tenths seen only once; the top ten take 1.5% to 2%. The sample consisted of ileum tissue, taken 350 to 400 days after transplant. The gene calls are TRBV14 and TRBJ1-3, with D possibly being TRBD1 (5 bases). This sequence originates from a human patient who received an intestinal transplant, so some T cells may come from the graft donor. The CDR3 reads CASRDMGGNTIYF. CDR3 coding DNA: TGTGCCAGCAGGGACATGGGAGGAAACACCATATATTTT.